This T cell receptor (beta chain) emerged from a study of shared clonotypes between healthy human individuals. Repertoires were generated with immunoSEQ multiplex PCR, while TCRdb's copy carries only in-frame clones and drops some. The sample consists of about 2,500,000 clones, roughly nine tenths of them appearing once. The receptor comes from a man between 18 and 35 years old in good health. Sequenced input: naive CD4+ T cells sorted from blood. Stated subset: CD45RA+ positively selected.

This chain's CDR3 is CASSDSRWTDGYTF. The CDR3 DNA reads TGTGCCAGCAGTGACTCGAGGTGGACGGATGGCTACACCTTC. The V call is TRBV6-4, the J call TRBJ1-2; D gene uncertain. V shed 0 bases and J shed 6 bases, with 11 bases lying between them. This CDR3 region has 14 residues. From germline, CDR1 is MRHNA and CDR2 SNTAGT.